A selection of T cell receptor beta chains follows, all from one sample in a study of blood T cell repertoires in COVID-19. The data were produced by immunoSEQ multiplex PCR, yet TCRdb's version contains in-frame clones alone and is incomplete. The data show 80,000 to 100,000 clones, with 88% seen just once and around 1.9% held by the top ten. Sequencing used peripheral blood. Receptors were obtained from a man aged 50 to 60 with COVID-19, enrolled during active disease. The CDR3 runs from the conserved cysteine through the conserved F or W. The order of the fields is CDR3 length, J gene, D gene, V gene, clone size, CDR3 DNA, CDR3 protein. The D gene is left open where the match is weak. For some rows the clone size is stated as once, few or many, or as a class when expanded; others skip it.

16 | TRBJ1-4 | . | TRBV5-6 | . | TGTGCCAGCAGCTTGTGGCAGGGTCGTCCTAATGAAAAACTGTTTTTT | CASSLWQGRPNEKLFF
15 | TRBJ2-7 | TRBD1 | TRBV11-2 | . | TGTGCCAGCAGCTTACGGGACAGGACTTCCTACGAGCAGTACTTC | CASSLRDRTSYEQYF
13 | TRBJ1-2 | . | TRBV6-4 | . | TGTGCCAGCAGTCCCGACAGGAACTATGGCTACACCTTC | CASSPDRNYGYTF
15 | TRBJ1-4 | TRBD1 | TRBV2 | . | TGTGCCAGCAGGCCGACGACAGGGGGTCATGAAAAACTGTTTTTT | CASRPTTGGHEKLFF
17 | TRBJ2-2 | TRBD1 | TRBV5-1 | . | TGCGCCAGCAGCTTGGAGATCGGAACAGGGGGCACCGGGGAGCTGTTTTTT | CASSLEIGTGGTGELFF
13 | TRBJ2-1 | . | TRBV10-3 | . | TGTGCCATCAGTAGCGGTTCCTACAATGAGCAGTTCTTC | CAISSGSYNEQFF
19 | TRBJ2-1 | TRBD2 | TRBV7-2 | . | TGTGCCAGCAGCTTATACCCCTTAGTCTTAGCGGGGGTGGGGAATGAGCAGTTCTTC | CASSLYPLVLAGVGNEQFF
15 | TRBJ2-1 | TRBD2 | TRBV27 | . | TGTGCCAGCAGTCGACTAGCGGGGGGAACTTCTGAGCAGTTCTTC | CASSRLAGGTSEQFF
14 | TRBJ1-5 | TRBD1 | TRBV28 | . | TGTGCCAGCCGCCCAGGGGGAGTGGATCAGCCCCAGCATTTT | CASRPGGVDQPQHF
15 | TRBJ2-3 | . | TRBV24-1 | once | TGTGCCACCAAATCCGGGACATCACACACAGATACGCAGTATTTT | CATKSGTSHTDTQYF
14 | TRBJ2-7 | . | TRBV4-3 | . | TGCGCCAGCAGCCAAGGGCCGCGGTCCTACGAGCAGTACTTC | CASSQGPRSYEQYF
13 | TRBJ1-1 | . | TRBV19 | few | TGTGCCAGTAGTGCGAAACTTATCGCTGAAGCTTTCTTT | CASSAKLIAEAFF
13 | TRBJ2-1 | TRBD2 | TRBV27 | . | TGTGCCAGCAGTTTCTCGCGGGGGGGAGTGCAGTTCTTC | CASSFSRGGVQFF